The 3 T cell receptor beta chains reported below all come from one sample, sequenced in a study of blood T cell repertoires in COVID-19. Libraries were prepared by immunoSEQ multiplex PCR; TCRdb keeps only in-frame clonotypes and omits some of them. The table shows roughly 290,000 clones, with 75% to 95% occurring only once. The sequencing input was peripheral blood. Source of these receptors: a woman aged 25-40 years with COVID-19, enrolled during active disease.

The chain uses TRBV28 and TRBJ2-7, with 9 nucleotides matching TRBD1. The germline CDR1 and CDR2 sequences are MDHEN and SYDVKM. V dropped 5 bases and J dropped 5; count of bases not matched to a gene: 10. The CDR3 contains 15 residues. CDR3: CASSTWDRASNEQYF. CDR3 sequence (DNA): TGTGCCAGCAGTACTTGGGACAGGGCCTCAAACGAGCAGTACTTC.

The chain recombines TRBV3-1 (or the pseudogene TRBV3-2) with TRBJ2-2; possibly TRBD1 for D (5 bases). Trimming took 1 base from V and 0 from J, leaving 6 bases between them. Germline V CDR1 and CDR2: LGHDT, YNNKEL (reference sequence). This CDR3 spans 15 amino acids. The CDR3 spells CASSQGQPNTGELFF. In DNA form, the CDR3 reads TGTGCCAGCAGCCAAGGACAGCCGAACACCGGGGAGCTGTTTTTT.

This rearrangement joins TRBV14 to TRBJ2-1; a possible D gene is TRBD2 (6 bases). The V end lost 0 bases, the J end lost 9 bases, and 21 bases lay between the germline ends. The V gene's germline CDR1 is SGHDN and CDR2 FVKESK. CDR3 length equals 17 residues. CDR3 sequence (DNA): TGTGCCAGCAGCCAAGAATCTTTCACTAGCCGCCACTCTGAGCAGTTCTTC. This sequence encodes CASSQESFTSRHSEQFF.